This passage covers 24 T cell receptor beta chains from one sample sequenced in a study of T cell responses to AZD1222 COVID-19 vaccine. Repertoires were generated with immunoSEQ multiplex PCR, while TCRdb's copy carries only in-frame clones and drops some. The table has 120,000 or so clones, around 90% seen once; the top ten hold about 4.2%. Sample: peripheral blood, taken on day 0 of MenACWY control vaccination. These receptors were obtained from an adult in good health.

The rearrangement joins TRBV28 to TRBJ1-1; D is perhaps TRBD1 (5 bases). Per the germline V gene, CDR1 is MDHEN and CDR2 is SYDVKM. V lost 5 bases and J lost 5, with 18 bases in between. The length of the CDR3 is 15 residues. For the CDR3, the DNA is TGTGCCAGCAGTCCCCGCTACAGGTCGAAAACTGAAGCTTTCTTT. Its protein is CASSPRYRSKTEAFF.

This chain joins TRBV7-8 and TRBJ2-5, with TRBD2 matching 7 bases. CDR1 and CDR2 from the germline V gene are SGHVS and FQNEAQ. Trimming took 5 bases from V and 4 from J; bases not matched to a gene: 13. This CDR3 has 16 residues. CDR3 residues: CASSPLVGRAGETQYF. CDR3 bases: TGTGCCAGCAGCCCACTGGTAGGGAGGGCGGGAGAGACCCAGTACTTC.

This chain connects TRBV27 to TRBJ2-2; 8 bases agree with TRBD2. The CDR3 totals 14 residues. Looked up from germline, CDR1 is MNHEY and CDR2 is SMNVEV (reference sequence). The V segment lost 4 bases and the J segment 3 bases; nucleotides outside the gene matches: 1. The CDR3 loop reads CASSSGLDTGELFF. The CDR3 nucleotides are TGTGCCAGCAGTTCGGGACTAGACACCGGGGAGCTGTTTTTT.

The chain recombines TRBV6-5 with TRBJ2-2; D unclear. Trimming pared 7 bases from V and 1 base from J, leaving 13 bases between. Germline V lookup: CDR1 MNHEY, CDR2 SVGAGI. This CDR3 comprises 15 residues. CDR3 in amino acids: CASNVRLLNTGELFF. DNA of the CDR3: TGTGCCAGCAATGTTCGGTTATTGAACACCGGGGAGCTGTTTTTT.

The chain has TRBV9 and TRBJ2-1; 11 positions match TRBD2. Trimming at V came to 0 bases and at J to 0 bases, leaving 11 bases not matched to a gene. The CDR3 totals 20 residues. From germline, CDR1 is SGDLS and CDR2 YYNGEE. CDR3 in DNA: TGTGCCAGCAGCGTAGCGGGCACTAGCGGGAGTGGGTTCTCCTACAATGAGCAGTTCTTC. It encodes CASSVAGTSGSGFSYNEQFF.

Only a few counts were recorded for this clone. This chain uses TRBV7-9 with TRBJ1-4, with a possible D match to TRBD1 (5 bases). The V gene's germline CDR1 is SEHNR and CDR2 FQNEAQ (reference sequence). The CDR3 is 19 amino acids. The V and J ends lost 4 bases and 1 base respectively, with 22 bases between them. The CDR3 region has the DNA TGTGCCAGCAGCTCTTGGAGAGTGGCCTGGGGGGGAACTAATGAAAAACTGTTTTTT. This gives the protein CASSSWRVAWGGTNEKLFF.

This clone was picked up a small number of times. The chain recombines TRBV10-1 with TRBJ2-5; D may be TRBD1 (5 bases). There are 13 residues in the CDR3. The V end was cut by 4 bases, the J end by 2 bases, with 8 bases between. The germline CDR1 and CDR2 sequences are WNHNN and SYGVQD (reference sequence). This CDR3 reads CASSAGYQETQYF. Here the CDR3 DNA reads TGCGCCAGCAGTGCAGGGTATCAAGAGACCCAGTACTTC.

The chain joins TRBV7-2 to TRBJ2-1; 8 bases line up with TRBD1. V lost 3 bases to trimming and J lost 0 bases; unmatched junction nucleotides: 4. The length of the CDR3 is 16 residues. The germline V gene has CDR1 SGHTA and CDR2 FQGNSA. The CDR3 DNA reads TGTGCCAGCAGCTTCGGACAGGGTGCCTCCTACAATGAGCAGTTCTTC. This translates into CASSFGQGASYNEQFF.

This chain joins TRBV29-1 and TRBJ1-1; D possibly corresponds to TRBD1 (5 bases). In germline, CDR1 is SQVTM, CDR2 ANQGSEA. The CDR3 covers 14 residues. The V end was cut by 3 bases, the J end by 3 bases, with 14 bases between. This CDR3 is CSVEGPDKDTEAFF. Here the CDR3 DNA reads TGCAGCGTTGAGGGACCAGACAAGGACACTGAAGCTTTCTTT.

The rearrangement uses TRBV28 and TRBJ1-2; D perhaps matches TRBD1 (6 bases). This CDR3 is 15 amino acids long. The germline V gene has CDR1 MDHEN and CDR2 SYDVKM. The V gene lost 3 bases and the J gene lost 8 bases, with 19 bases spanning the gap. The CDR3 DNA reads TGTGCCAGCAGTTTTTATCTGGGGGCGCAACAAGGCTACACCTTC. Translated: CASSFYLGAQQGYTF.

This chain connects TRBV19 to TRBJ2-1, with D perhaps being TRBD1 or TRBD2 (6 bases each). Trimming stripped 1 base from V and 3 bases from J, with 16 bases between. CDR1 and CDR2 (germline): LNHDA, SQIVND (reference sequence). The CDR3 extends over 17 amino acids. The CDR3 DNA sequence: TGTGCCAGTAGTATAGGGGGGGCGGAGCCCTTCTACAATGAGCAGTTCTTC. Residues: CASSIGGAEPFYNEQFF.

V is TRBV4-1 and J is TRBJ2-1, with D tentatively TRBD1 or TRBD2 (5 bases each). The CDR3 covers 14 residues. Per germline, CDR1 MGHRA and CDR2 YSYEKL. V was cut by 4 bases and J by 0 bases, with 7 bases left in between. The CDR3 loop is CASSPGTSYNEQFF. CDR3 nucleotide sequence: TGCGCCAGCAGCCCCGGGACCTCCTACAATGAGCAGTTCTTC.

The chain recombines TRBV7-9 with TRBJ1-3; 10 positions match TRBD1. CDR3 length: 16 residues. The germline CDR1 and CDR2 sequences are SEHNR and FQNEAQ (reference sequence). V lost 1 base, J lost 4 bases, and 4 bases stayed unmatched. The CDR3 here is CASSLGGQGSGNTIYF. In DNA, the CDR3 is TGTGCCAGCAGCTTAGGGGGACAGGGGAGCGGAAACACCATATATTTT.

In nucleotides, the CDR3 is TGCAGCGTAGGAACAGGGGGCGTCACTGAAGCTTTCTTT. Translation gives CSVGTGGVTEAFF. This sequence joins TRBV29-1 and TRBJ1-1; TRBD1 aligns across 9 bases. The germline CDR1 and CDR2 sequences are SQVTM and ANQGSEA. V lost 6 bases to trimming and J lost 4 bases; unmatched junction nucleotides: 6. CDR3 length: 13 residues.

The rearrangement joins TRBV28 to TRBJ2-3; 7 bases map to TRBD2. Germline V gene data show CDR1 as MDHEN and CDR2 as SYDVKM. This CDR3 is built from 16 residues. Trimming took 6 bases from V and 0 from J; bases not matched to a gene: 9. The DNA of the CDR3 is TGTGCCAGCAGCAGTTCGGGGACTAAAAGCACAGATACGCAGTATTTT. This codes for CASSSSGTKSTDTQYF.

This rearrangement joins TRBV6-1 to TRBJ2-7; D is perhaps TRBD1 (6 bases). CDR1 and CDR2 (germline): MNHNS, SASEGT. The length of the CDR3 is 15 residues. The V gene lost 2 bases and the J gene lost 2 bases, with 13 bases spanning the gap. CDR3 nucleotide sequence: TGTGCCAGCAGTGAACAGACAGGCGTACCCTACGAGCAGTACTTC. Translated: CASSEQTGVPYEQYF.

To note about this clone: A read error may produce the germline difference seen at one junction end. Other DNA sequences in this specimen translate into the identical CDR3. The chain recombines TRBV15 with TRBJ1-5, with a possible D match to TRBD1 (5 bases). The CDR3 has 18 residues. CDR1 is LNHNV and CDR2 is YYDKDF in the germline V gene (reference sequence). The CDR3 spells CATSREKWGIFSNQPQHF. The CDR3, as DNA: TGTGCCACCAGCAGGGAGAAGTGGGGGATCTTTAGCAATCAACCCCAGCATTTT.

The chain joins TRBV28 to TRBJ1-4; D uncertain. CDR3 size: 13 residues. CDR1 is MDHEN, CDR2 SYDVKM, per germline. Trimming left V 3 bases short and J 7 bases short, with 9 bases between. This CDR3 is CASSFEGSEKLFF. The CDR3 region has the DNA TGTGCCAGCAGTTTTGAGGGAAGTGAAAAACTGTTTTTT.

This sequence joins TRBV29-1 and TRBJ1-4; D remains ambiguous. The germline V gene has CDR1 SQVTM and CDR2 ANQGSEA. V lost 0 bases to trimming and J lost 0 bases, with 8 bases between them. The CDR3 length is 15 residues. CDR3 residues: CSVEDLESTNEKLFF. The CDR3 DNA is TGCAGCGTTGAAGATCTGGAGTCAACTAATGAAAAACTGTTTTTT.

The chain has TRBV27 and TRBJ2-2, with TRBD1 as a possible D gene (5 bases). Germline assignment: CDR1 MNHEY and CDR2 SMNVEV (reference sequence). Trimming left V 7 bases short and J 6 bases short, with 15 bases between. CDR3 size: 14 residues. The CDR3 nucleotides read TGTGCCAGCAAAGTAGCAGGGTCCGCCGGGGAGCTGTTTTTT. The encoded protein is CASKVAGSAGELFF.

V is TRBV2 and J is TRBJ2-1, with TRBD2 matching over 15 bases. With V trimmed by 6 bases and J by 7 bases, 4 bases remained unmatched. Germline V gene data show CDR1 as SNHLY and CDR2 as FYNNEI. There are 15 residues in the CDR3. CDR3 residues: CASRMGLAGGNEQFF. The CDR3 DNA reads TGTGCCAGCAGAATGGGACTAGCGGGAGGTAATGAGCAGTTCTTC.

This chain uses TRBV18 with TRBJ2-3, with 9 bases that match TRBD2. CDR1 KGHSH and CDR2 LQKENI come from the germline V gene. V gave up 3 bases and J gave up 0 bases; unmatched junction bases: 4. CDR3 size: 16 residues. CDR3 residues: CASSPRGGLSTDTQYF. In DNA form, the CDR3 reads TGTGCCAGCTCACCGCGGGGGGGCCTTAGCACAGATACGCAGTATTTT. Filled out from reference TRBV18 and TRBJ2-3, the complete variable domain reads NAGVMQNPRHLVRRRGQEARLRCSPMKGHSHVYWYRQLPEEGLKFMVYLQKENIIDESGMPKERFSAEFPKEGPSILRIQQVVRGDSAAYFCASSPRGGLSTDTQYFGPGTRLTVL.

The chain recombines TRBV13 with TRBJ1-6, with D possibly matching TRBD1 (5 bases). The V end was cut by 1 base, the J end by 7 bases, with 8 bases between. The CDR3 consists of 14 residues. Germline CDR1 reads PRHDT; CDR2 reads FYEKMQ (reference sequence). The CDR3 sequence: CASSLEGSNSPLHF. The CDR3 region has the DNA TGTGCCAGCAGCTTAGAGGGGTCCAATTCACCCCTCCACTTT.

The V and J genes are TRBV21-1 and TRBJ2-7; the table gives TRBD1 as D, unverified against the DNA. TRBV21-1 is a recognized pseudogene. CDR3 size: 17 residues. CDR3 residues: CASSKAWPRGRPYEQYV. In nucleotides, the CDR3 is TGTGCCAGCAGCAAAGCTTGGCCCAGGGGGCGTCCCTACGAGCAGTACGTC.